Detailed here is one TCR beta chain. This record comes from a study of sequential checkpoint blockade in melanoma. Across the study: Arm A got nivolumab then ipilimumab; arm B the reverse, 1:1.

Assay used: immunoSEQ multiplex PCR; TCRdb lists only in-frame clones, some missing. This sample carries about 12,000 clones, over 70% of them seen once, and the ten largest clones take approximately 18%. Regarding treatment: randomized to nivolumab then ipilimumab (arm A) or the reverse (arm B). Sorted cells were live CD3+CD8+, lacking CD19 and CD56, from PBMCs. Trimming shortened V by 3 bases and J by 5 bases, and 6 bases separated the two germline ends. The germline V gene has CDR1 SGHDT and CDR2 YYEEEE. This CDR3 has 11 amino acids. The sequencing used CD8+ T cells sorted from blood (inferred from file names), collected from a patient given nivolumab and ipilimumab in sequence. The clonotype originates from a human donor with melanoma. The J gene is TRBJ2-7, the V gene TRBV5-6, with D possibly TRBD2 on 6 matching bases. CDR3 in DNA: TGTGCCAGCAGCTGGGGGGACGAGCAGTACTTC. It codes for CASSWGDEQYF.